This T cell receptor beta chain was profiled in a study of Ad26.COV2.S vaccination and SARS-CoV-2 variants. Notes on the study in general: People who got the vaccine or the placebo had similar non-spike TCR breadth. The TCR breadth and depth analyses may have understated or missed part of the total T cell responses. Vaccinated individuals (as opposed to placebo recipients) had higher spike-specific TCR breadth.

Comments on this clone: The target antigen is unknown. Different DNA sequences within this sample yield the same CDR3.

The ends were cut back, 3 bases at V and 4 bases at J, with 7 bases in the middle. From germline, CDR1 is SNHLY and CDR2 FYNNEI. The CDR3 length is 12 residues. Sequencing was performed with immunoSEQ multiplex PCR; in TCRdb, only in-frame clones are kept and a portion is missing. Among roughly 180,000 clones listed, around nine tenths were seen once. This TCR was recovered from a human donor who had recovered from COVID-19. Sample: peripheral blood, taken after recovery from COVID-19. The gene calls are TRBV2 and TRBJ2-7; D may correspond to TRBD1 or TRBD2 (5 bases each). In DNA form, the CDR3 reads TGTGCCAGCAGTGAGGGACCATACGAGCAGTACTTC. It is translated as CASSEGPYEQYF.